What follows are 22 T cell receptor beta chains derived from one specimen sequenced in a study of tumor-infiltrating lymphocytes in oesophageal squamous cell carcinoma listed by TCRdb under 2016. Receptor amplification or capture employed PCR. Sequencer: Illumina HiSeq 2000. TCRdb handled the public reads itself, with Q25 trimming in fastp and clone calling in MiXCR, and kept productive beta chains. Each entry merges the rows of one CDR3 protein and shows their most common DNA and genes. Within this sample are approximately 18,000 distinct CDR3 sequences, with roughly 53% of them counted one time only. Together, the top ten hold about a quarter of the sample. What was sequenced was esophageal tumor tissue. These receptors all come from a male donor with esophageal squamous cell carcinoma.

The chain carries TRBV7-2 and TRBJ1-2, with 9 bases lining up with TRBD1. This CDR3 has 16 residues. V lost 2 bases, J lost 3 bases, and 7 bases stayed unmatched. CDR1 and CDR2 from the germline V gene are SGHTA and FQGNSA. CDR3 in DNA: TGTGCCAGCAGCTTACACAGGACAGGGGCGTACTATGGCTACACCTTC. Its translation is CASSLHRTGAYYGYTF.

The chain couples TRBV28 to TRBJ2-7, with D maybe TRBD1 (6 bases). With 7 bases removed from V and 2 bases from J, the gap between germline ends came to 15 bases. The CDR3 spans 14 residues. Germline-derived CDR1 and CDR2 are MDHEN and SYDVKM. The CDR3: CASIPSTGAYEQYF. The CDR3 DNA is TGTGCCAGCATCCCTTCGACAGGAGCCTACGAGCAGTACTTC. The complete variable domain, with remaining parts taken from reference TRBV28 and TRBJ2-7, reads DVKVTQSSRYLVKRTGEKVFLECVQDMDHENMFWYRQDPGLGLRLIYFSYDVKMKEKGDIPEGYSVSREKKERFSLILESASTNQTSMYLCASIPSTGAYEQYFGPGTRLTVT.

The DNA for the CDR3 is TGCAGCGTTGAAGGTCGGCGGGGTACAGGTGAAATGAACACTGAAGCTTTCTTT. Encoded protein: CSVEGRRGTGEMNTEAFF. V is TRBV29-1 and J is TRBJ1-1, with D maybe TRBD1 (5 bases). The CDR3 has 18 residues. V shed 1 base and J shed 0 bases, with 21 bases lying between them. Germline V gene lookup returns CDR1 SQVTM and CDR2 ANQGSEA. The whole variable domain, filled in from reference TRBV29-1 and TRBJ1-1, reads SAVISQKPSRDICQRGTSLTIQCQVDSQVTMMFWYRQQPGQSLTLIATANQGSEATYESGFVIDKFPISRPNLTFSTLTVSNMSPEDSSIYLCSVEGRRGTGEMNTEAFFGQGTRLTVV.

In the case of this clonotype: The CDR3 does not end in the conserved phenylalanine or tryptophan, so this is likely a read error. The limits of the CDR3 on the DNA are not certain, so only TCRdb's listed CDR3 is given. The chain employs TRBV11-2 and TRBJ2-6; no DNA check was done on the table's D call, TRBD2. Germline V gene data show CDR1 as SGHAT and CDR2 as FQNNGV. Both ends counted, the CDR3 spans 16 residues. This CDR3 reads CASSWTDNNSPLHFGN.

The CDR3 spells CASSVKGGAPDTQYF. The CDR3 DNA reads as TGTGCCAGCAGCGTAAAAGGGGGGGCCCCGGATACGCAGTATTTT. The V and J genes are TRBV7-6 and TRBJ2-3, with D possibly being TRBD2 (7 bases). Germline V CDR1 and CDR2: SGHVS, FNYEAQ. This CDR3 has 15 amino acids. Trimming cost V 5 bases and J 6 bases, with 18 bases left between them.

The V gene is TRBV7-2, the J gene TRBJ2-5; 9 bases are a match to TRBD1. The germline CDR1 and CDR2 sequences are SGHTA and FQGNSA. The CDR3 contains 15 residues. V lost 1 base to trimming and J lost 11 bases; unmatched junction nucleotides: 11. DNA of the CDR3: TGTGCCAGCAGCTTAGAACAGGGGGCGTACAATGAGCAGTACTTC. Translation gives CASSLEQGAYNEQYF.

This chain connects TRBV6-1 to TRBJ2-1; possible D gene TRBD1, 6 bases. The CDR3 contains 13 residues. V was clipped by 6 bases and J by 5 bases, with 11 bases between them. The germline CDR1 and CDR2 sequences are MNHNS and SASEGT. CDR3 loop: CASRSQGDNEQFF. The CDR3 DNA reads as TGTGCCAGCAGGTCACAGGGAGACAATGAGCAGTTCTTC.

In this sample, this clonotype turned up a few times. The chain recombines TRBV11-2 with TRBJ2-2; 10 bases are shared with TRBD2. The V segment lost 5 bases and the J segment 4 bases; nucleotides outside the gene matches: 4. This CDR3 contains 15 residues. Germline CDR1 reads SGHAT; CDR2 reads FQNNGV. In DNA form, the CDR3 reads TGTGCCAGCAGCGGCAGACTAGCGGGCACCGGGGAGCTGTTTTTT. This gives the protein CASSGRLAGTGELFF.

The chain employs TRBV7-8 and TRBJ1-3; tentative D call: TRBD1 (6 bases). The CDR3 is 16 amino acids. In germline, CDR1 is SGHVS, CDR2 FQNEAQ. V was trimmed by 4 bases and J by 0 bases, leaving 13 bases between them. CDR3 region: CASSYTGLSSGNTIYF. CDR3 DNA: TGTGCCAGCAGCTACACAGGGTTGAGCTCTGGAAACACCATATATTTT.

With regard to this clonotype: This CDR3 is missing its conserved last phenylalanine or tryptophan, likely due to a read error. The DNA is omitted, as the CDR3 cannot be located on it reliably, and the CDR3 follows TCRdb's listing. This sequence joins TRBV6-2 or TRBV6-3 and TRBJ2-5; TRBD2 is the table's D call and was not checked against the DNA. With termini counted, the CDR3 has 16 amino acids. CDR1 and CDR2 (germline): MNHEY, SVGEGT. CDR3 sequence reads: CASSYSPTGNPYTFGS.

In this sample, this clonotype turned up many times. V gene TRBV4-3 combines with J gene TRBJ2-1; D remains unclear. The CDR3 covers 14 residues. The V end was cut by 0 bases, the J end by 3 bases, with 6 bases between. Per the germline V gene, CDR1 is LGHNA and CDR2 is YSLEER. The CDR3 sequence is CASSQDPSYNEQFF. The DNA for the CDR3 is TGCGCCAGCAGCCAAGATCCTAGCTACAATGAGCAGTTCTTC.

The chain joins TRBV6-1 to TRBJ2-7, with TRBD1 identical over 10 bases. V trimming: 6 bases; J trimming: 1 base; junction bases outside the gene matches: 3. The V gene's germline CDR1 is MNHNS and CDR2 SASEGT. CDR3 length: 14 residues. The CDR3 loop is CASRGQGLSYEQYF. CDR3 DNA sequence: TGTGCCAGCAGGGGACAGGGGCTTTCCTACGAGCAGTACTTC.

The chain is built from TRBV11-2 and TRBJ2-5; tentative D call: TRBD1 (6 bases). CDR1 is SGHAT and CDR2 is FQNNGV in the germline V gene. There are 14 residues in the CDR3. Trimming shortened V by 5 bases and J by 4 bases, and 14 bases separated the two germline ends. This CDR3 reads CASSRRGFGETQYF. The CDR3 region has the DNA TGTGCCAGCAGCCGCAGGGGATTTGGAGAGACCCAGTACTTC.

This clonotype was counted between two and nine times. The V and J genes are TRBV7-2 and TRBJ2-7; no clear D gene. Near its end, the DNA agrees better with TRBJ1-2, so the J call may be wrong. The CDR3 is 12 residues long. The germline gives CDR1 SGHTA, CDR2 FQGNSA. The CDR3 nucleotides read TGTGCCAGCAGGTGGATGCAGAGTGGCTACACCTTC. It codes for CASRWMQSGYTF.

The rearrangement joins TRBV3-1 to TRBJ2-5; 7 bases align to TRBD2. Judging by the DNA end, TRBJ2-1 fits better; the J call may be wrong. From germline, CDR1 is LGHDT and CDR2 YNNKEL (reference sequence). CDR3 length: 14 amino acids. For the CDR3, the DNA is TGTGCCAGCAGCCAAGCGTCAAGGGGAGGGACGCAGTTCTTC. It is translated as CASSQASRGGTQFF.

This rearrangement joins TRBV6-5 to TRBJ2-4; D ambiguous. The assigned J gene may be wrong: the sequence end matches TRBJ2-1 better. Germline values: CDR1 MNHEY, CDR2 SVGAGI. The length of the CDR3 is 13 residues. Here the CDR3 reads CASSYSAFNEQFF. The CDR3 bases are TGTGCCAGCAGTTACTCGGCTTTCAATGAGCAGTTCTTC.

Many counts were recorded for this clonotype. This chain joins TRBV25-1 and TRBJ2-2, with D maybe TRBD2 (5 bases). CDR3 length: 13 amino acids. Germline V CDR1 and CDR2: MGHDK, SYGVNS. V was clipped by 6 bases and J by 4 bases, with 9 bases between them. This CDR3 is CASRLAVTGELFF. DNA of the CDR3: TGTGCCAGCAGGCTAGCAGTCACCGGGGAGCTGTTTTTT. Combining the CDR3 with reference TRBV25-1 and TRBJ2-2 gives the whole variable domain EADIYQTPRYLVIGTGKKITLECSQTMGHDKMYWYQQDPGMELHLIHYSYGVNSTEKGDLSSESTVSRIRTEHFPLTLESARPSHTSQYLCASRLAVTGELFFGEGSRLTVL.

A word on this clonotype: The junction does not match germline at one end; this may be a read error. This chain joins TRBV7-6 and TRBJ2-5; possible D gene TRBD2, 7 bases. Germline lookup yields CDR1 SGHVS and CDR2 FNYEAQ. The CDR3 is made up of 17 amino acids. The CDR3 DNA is TGTGCTAGCAGCCCTGGGACGGGTCGGGGGGCCGGAAAGACCCAGTACTTC. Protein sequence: CASSPGTGRGAGKTQYF.

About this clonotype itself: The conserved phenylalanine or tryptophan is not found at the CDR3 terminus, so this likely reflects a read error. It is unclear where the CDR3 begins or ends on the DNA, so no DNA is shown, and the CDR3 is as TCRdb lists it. CDR3 in amino acids: CASSWGQVLDSPLHFGP. This chain joins TRBV7-2 and TRBJ2-3; the D call of TRBD1 is as the table states it, not checked on the DNA. Germline CDR1 reads SGHTA; CDR2 reads FQGNSA. From its first to its last residue, the CDR3 has 17 amino acids.

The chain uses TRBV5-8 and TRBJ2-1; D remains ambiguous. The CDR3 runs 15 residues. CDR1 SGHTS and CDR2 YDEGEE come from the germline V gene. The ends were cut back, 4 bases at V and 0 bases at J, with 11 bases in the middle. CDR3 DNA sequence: TGTGCCAGCAGCCCTACACCGAGCTCCTACAATGAGCAGTTCTTC. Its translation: CASSPTPSSYNEQFF.

This chain's CDR3 is CASSSTGGNTQYF. The CDR3, as DNA: TGTGCCAGCAGCTCGACAGGGGGCAACACGCAGTATTTT. The rearrangement uses TRBV11-1 and TRBJ2-3; TRBD1 aligns across 10 bases. Germline V gives CDR1 SGHAT, CDR2 FQDESV (reference sequence). This CDR3 is built from 13 residues. Germline trimming cut 4 bases from V and 9 bases from J; bases unmatched to any gene: 4.

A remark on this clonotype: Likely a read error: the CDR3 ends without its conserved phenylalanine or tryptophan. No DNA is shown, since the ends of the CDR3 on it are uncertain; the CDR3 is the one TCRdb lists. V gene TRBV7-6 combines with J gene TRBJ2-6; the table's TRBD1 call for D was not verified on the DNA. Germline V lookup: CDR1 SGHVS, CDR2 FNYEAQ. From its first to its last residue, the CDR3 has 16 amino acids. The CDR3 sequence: CASSRGTAAETQYFGA.